This T cell receptor beta chain was identified in a study of blood T cell repertoires in COVID-19. Study-level background: Some COVID-19 samples were acute and others convalescent; all came from the United States, Italy and Spain. PBMCs, B-cell-depleted T cells, or T cells provided the cDNA or gDNA that made up the material.

Sequencing used immunoSEQ multiplex PCR; TCRdb keeps in-frame clones, though not all of them. Of 60,000 to 70,000 clones in the sample, 75% to 80% are singletons; the top ten hold 45% to 65%. This CDR3 spans 15 amino acids. J lost 1 base, V lost 5 bases, and 3 bases had no gene match. Germline V gives CDR1 SGHVS, CDR2 FQNEAQ. The sample was peripheral blood. The rearrangement uses TRBV7-8 and TRBJ1-5, with TRBD1 matching over 9 bases. This clonotype was sampled from an elderly woman with acute or convalescent COVID-19. The CDR3 here is CASSPQGASNQPQHF. The CDR3 DNA follows: TGTGCCAGCAGCCCACAGGGGGCAAGCAATCAGCCCCAGCATTTT. Variable domain in full (rest from reference TRBV7-8 and TRBJ1-5): GAGVSQSPRYKVAKRGQDVALRCDPISGHVSLFWYQQALGQGPEFLTYFQNEAQLDKSGLPSDRFFAERPEGSVSTLKIQRTQQEDSAVYLCASSPQGASNQPQHFGDGTRLSIL.